The 4 T cell receptor beta chains given below trace back to one sample, sequenced in a study of T cell repertoires in cytomegalovirus infection. MiXCR was run by TCRdb on the reads, yielding one entry per CDR3 protein. This table holds some 560,000 distinct CDR3 sequences, around 40% found once. The antigens these receptors bind are not known. The source material was cultured PBMCs, sampled from culture after CMV antigen stimulation. The receptor source for this set is a human donor in good health (CMV status not recorded). Some clones in this sample may be carry-over from other donors' samples.

The genes are TRBV7-6 and TRBJ2-1; no clear D. The CDR3 consists of 12 residues. V dropped 5 bases and J dropped 9 bases, with 11 bases sitting between them. Germline lookup yields CDR1 SGHVS and CDR2 FNYEAQ. The DNA for the CDR3 is TGTGCCAGCAGCCTGACCCGTCGTGAGCAGTTCTTC. This sequence encodes CASSLTRREQFF.

The chain links TRBV10-3 to TRBJ1-1, with 8 bases aligning to TRBD1. The germline V gene encodes CDR1 ENHRY and CDR2 SYGVKD. CDR3 length: 13 residues. V shed 10 bases and J 1 base; nucleotides not matched to a gene: 5. The CDR3 loop reads CATTGGTNTEAFF. As DNA, the CDR3 is TGTGCCACAACAGGGGGTACGAACACTGAAGCTTTCTTT.

The chain uses TRBV5-1 and TRBJ1-1, with unresolved D. The germline CDR1 and CDR2 sequences are SGHRS and YFSETQ. The CDR3 consists of 14 residues. With 3 bases removed from V and 0 bases from J, the gap between germline ends came to 9 bases. The CDR3 spells CASSSNALNTEAFF. CDR3 coding DNA: TGCGCCAGCAGCTCCAACGCCTTGAACACTGAAGCTTTCTTT. Together with reference TRBV5-1 and TRBJ1-1, the CDR3 gives the full variable domain: KAGVTQTPRYLIKTRGQQVTLSCSPISGHRSVSWYQQTPGQGLQFLFEYFSETQRNKGNFPGRFSGRQFSNSRSEMNVSTLELGDSALYLCASSSNALNTEAFFGQGTRLTVV.

This clonotype was seen a few times. The chain carries TRBV7-2 and TRBJ2-5; D perhaps matches TRBD2 (7 bases). The V end lost 5 bases, the J end lost 7 bases, and 14 bases lay between the germline ends. The germline gives CDR1 SGHTA, CDR2 FQGNSA. This CDR3 has 13 amino acids. The CDR3 nucleotides are TGTGCCAGCAGCGGGGGAGGGGGGGGGACCCAGTACTTC. Translated: CASSGGGGGTQYF.